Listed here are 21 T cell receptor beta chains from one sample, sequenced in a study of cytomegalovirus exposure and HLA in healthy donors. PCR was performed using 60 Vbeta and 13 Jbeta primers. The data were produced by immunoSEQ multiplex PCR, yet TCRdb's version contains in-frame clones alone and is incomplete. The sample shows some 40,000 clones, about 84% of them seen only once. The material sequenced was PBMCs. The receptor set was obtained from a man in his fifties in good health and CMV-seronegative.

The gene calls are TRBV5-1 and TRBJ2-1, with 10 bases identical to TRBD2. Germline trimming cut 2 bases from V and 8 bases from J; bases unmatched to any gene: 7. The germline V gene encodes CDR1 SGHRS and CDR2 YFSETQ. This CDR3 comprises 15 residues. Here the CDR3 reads CASSLSSGRAYEQFF. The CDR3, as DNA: TGCGCCAGCAGCTTATCCAGCGGGAGGGCCTATGAGCAGTTCTTC.

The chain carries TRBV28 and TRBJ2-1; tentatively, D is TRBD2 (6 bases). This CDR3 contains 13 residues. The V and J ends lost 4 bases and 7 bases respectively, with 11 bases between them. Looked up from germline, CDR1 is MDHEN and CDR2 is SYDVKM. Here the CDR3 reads CASSWGLRNEQFF. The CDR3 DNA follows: TGTGCCAGCAGTTGGGGACTGCGGAATGAGCAGTTCTTC.

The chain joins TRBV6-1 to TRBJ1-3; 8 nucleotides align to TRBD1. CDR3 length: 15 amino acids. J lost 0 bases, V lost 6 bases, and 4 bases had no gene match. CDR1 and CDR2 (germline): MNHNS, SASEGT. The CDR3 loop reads CASRKQGVSGNTIYF. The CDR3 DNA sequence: TGTGCCAGCAGGAAACAGGGGGTCTCTGGAAACACCATATATTTT.

Here the CDR3 DNA reads TGTGCCAGCAGCTTCGCGCAGGGCACAGATACGCAGTATTTT. Translating gives CASSFAQGTDTQYF. This chain uses TRBV11-3 with TRBJ2-3; D unresolved. CDR1 is SGHNT and CDR2 is YENEEA in the germline V gene. The CDR3 is made up of 14 amino acids. Trimming took 3 bases from V and 1 from J, leaving 8 bases between them.

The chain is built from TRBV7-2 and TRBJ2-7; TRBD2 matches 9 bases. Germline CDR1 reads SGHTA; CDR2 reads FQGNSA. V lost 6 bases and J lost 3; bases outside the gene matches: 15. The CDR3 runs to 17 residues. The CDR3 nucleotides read TGTGCCAGCAGTTCTAGAGGGGGTAGCGGGGGATTCTACGAGCAGTACTTC. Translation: CASSSRGGSGGFYEQYF.

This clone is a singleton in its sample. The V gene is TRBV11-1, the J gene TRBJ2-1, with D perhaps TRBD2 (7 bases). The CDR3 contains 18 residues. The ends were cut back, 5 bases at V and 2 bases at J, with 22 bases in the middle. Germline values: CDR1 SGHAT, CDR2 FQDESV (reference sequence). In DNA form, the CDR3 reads TGTGCCAGCAGCCCACGCAAGGGGGAGGGGGGCGCCTACAATGAGCAGTTCTTC. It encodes CASSPRKGEGGAYNEQFF. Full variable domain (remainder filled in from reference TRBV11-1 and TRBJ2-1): EAEVAQSPRYKITEKSQAVAFWCDPISGHATLYWYRQILGQGPELLVQFQDESVVDDSQLPKDRFSAERLKGVDSTLKIQPAELGDSAMYLCASSPRKGEGGAYNEQFFGPGTRLTVL.

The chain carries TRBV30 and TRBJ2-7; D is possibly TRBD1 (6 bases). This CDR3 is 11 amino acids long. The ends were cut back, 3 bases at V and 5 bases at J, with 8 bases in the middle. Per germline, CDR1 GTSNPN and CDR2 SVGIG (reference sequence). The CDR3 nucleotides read TGTGCCTGGAGACAGGGACACGAGCAGTACTTC. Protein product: CAWRQGHEQYF.

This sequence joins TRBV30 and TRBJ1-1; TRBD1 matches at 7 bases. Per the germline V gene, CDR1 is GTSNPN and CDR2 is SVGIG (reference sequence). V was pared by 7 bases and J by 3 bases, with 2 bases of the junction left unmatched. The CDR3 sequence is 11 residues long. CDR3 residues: CAYRGHTEAFF. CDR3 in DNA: TGTGCCTACAGGGGACACACTGAAGCTTTCTTT.

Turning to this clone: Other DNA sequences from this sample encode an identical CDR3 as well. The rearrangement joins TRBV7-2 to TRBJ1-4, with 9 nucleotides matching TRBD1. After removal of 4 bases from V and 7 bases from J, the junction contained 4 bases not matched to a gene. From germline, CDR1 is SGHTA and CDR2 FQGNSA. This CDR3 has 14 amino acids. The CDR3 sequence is CASSWTGVGEKLFF. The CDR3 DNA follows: TGTGCCAGCAGCTGGACAGGGGTGGGTGAAAAACTGTTTTTT.

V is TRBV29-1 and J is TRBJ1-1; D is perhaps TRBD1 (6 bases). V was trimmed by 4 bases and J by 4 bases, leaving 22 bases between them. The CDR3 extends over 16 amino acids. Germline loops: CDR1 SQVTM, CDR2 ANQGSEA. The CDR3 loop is CSVGSTRGRPSTEAFF. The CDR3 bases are TGCAGCGTTGGATCGACGCGGGGGCGGCCCAGCACTGAAGCTTTCTTT.

The CDR3 protein is CASSYRRTVGEKLFF. In nucleotides, the CDR3 is TGTGCCAGCAGTTACCGGCGGACAGTTGGTGAAAAACTGTTTTTT. This chain links TRBV6-5 with TRBJ1-4, with D possibly TRBD1 on 6 matching bases. This CDR3 is built from 15 residues. Trimming left V 2 bases short and J 7 bases short, with 14 bases between. The germline V gene encodes CDR1 MNHEY and CDR2 SVGAGI.

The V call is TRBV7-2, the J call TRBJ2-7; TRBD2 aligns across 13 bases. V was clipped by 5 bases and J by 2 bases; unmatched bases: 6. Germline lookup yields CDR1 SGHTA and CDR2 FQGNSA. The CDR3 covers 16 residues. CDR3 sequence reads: CASSRTSGSGAYEQYF. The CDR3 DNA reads TGTGCCAGCAGCCGGACTAGCGGGAGCGGGGCCTACGAGCAGTACTTC. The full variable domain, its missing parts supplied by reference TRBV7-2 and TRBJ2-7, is GAGVSQSPSNKVTEKGKDVELRCDPISGHTALYWYRQSLGQGLEFLIYFQGNSAPDKSGLPSDRFSAERTGGSVSTLTIQRTQQEDSAVYLCASSRTSGSGAYEQYFGPGTRLTVT.

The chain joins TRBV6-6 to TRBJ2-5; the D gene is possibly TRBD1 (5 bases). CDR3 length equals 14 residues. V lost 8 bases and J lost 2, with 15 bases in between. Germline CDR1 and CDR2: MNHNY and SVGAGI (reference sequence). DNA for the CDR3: TGTGCCAGCCGCCCCCGACAGCTACAAGAGACCCAGTACTTC. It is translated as CASRPRQLQETQYF.

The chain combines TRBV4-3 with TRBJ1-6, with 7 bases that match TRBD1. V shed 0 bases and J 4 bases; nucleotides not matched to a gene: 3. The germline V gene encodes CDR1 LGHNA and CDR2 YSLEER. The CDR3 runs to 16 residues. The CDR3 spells CASSQDLQGYNSPLHF. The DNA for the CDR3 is TGCGCCAGCAGCCAAGACCTACAGGGGTATAATTCACCCCTCCACTTT.

Here the CDR3 reads CASSRSGGVYGYTF. Here the CDR3 DNA reads TGTGCCAGCAGCCGATCAGGGGGAGTCTATGGCTACACCTTC. This rearrangement joins TRBV5-6 to TRBJ1-2; 7 bases line up with TRBD1. The CDR3 is 14 residues long. Trimming cost V 4 bases and J 4 bases; bases outside gene matches: 7. From germline, CDR1 is SGHDT and CDR2 YYEEEE.

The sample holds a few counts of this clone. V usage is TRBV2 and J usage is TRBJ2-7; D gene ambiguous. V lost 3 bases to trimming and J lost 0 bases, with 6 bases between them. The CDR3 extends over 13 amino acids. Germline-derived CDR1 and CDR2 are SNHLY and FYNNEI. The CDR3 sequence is CASSDRFSYEQYF. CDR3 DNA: TGTGCCAGCAGTGACCGGTTCTCCTACGAGCAGTACTTC.

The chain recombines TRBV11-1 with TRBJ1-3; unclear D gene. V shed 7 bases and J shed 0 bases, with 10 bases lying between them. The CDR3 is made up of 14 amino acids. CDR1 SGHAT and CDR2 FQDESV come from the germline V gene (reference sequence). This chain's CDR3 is CASTRHYSGNTIYF. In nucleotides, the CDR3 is TGTGCCAGCACCAGACATTACTCTGGAAACACCATATATTTT. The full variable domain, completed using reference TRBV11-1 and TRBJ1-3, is EAEVAQSPRYKITEKSQAVAFWCDPISGHATLYWYRQILGQGPELLVQFQDESVVDDSQLPKDRFSAERLKGVDSTLKIQPAELGDSAMYLCASTRHYSGNTIYFGEGSWLTVV.

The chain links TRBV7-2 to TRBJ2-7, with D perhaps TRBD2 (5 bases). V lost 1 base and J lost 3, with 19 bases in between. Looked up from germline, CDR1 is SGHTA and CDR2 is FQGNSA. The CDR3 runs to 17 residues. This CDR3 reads CASSLDGGPSSFYEQYF. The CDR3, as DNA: TGTGCCAGCAGCTTAGATGGCGGGCCATCAAGTTTCTACGAGCAGTACTTC.

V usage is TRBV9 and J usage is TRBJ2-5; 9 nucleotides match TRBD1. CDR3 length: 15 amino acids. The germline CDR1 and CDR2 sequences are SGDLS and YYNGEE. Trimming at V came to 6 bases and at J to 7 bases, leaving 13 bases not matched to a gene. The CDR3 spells CASTKTGQGLATQYF. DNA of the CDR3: TGTGCCAGCACCAAAACGGGACAGGGACTGGCGACCCAGTACTTC.

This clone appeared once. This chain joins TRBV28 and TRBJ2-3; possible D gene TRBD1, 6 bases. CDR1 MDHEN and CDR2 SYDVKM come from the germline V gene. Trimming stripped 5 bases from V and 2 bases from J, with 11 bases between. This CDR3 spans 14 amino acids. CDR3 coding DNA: TGTGCCAGCAGTCAACGGGACACCACAGATACGCAGTATTTT. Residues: CASSQRDTTDTQYF.

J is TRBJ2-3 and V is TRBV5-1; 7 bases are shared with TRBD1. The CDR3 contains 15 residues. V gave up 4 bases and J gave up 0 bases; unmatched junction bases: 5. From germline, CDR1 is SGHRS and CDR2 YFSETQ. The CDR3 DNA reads TGCGCCAGCAGCCTACAGGGGCCCAGCACAGATACGCAGTATTTT. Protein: CASSLQGPSTDTQYF.